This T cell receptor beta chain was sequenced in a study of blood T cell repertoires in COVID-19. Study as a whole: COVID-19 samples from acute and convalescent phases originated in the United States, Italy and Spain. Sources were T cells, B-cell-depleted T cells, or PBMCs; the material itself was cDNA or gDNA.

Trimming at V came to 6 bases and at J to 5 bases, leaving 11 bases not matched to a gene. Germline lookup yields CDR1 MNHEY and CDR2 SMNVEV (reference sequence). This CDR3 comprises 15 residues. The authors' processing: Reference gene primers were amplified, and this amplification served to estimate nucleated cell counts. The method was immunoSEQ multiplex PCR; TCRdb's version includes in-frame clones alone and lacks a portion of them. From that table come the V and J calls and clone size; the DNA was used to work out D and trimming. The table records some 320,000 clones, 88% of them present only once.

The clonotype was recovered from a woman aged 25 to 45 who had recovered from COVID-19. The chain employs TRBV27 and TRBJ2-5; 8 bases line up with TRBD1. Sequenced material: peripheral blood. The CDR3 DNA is TGTGCCAGCAGCCCTCGGGCGACAGGGGTGGAGACCCAGTACTTC. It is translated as CASSPRATGVETQYF.